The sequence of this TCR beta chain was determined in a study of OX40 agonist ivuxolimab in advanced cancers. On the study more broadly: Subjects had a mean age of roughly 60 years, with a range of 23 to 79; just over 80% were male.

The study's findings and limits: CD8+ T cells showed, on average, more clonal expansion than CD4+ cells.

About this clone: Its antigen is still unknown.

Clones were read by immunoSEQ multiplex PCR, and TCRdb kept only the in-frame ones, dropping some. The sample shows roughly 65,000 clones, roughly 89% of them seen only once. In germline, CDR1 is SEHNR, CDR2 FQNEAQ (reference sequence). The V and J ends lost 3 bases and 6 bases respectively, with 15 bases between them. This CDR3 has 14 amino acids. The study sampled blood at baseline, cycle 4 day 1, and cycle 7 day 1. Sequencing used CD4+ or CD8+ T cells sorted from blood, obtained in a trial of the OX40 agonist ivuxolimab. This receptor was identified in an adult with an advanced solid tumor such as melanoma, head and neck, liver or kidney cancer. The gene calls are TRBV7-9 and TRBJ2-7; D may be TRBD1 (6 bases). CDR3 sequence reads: CASSFAGALSEQYF. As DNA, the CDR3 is TGTGCCAGCAGCTTCGCAGGGGCGCTCTCCGAGCAGTACTTC. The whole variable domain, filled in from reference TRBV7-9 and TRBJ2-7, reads DTGVSQNPRHKITKRGQNVTFRCDPISEHNRLYWYRQTLGQGPEFLTYFQNEAQLEKSRLLSDRFSAERPKGSFSTLEIQRTEQGDSAMYLCASSFAGALSEQYFGPGTRLTVT.